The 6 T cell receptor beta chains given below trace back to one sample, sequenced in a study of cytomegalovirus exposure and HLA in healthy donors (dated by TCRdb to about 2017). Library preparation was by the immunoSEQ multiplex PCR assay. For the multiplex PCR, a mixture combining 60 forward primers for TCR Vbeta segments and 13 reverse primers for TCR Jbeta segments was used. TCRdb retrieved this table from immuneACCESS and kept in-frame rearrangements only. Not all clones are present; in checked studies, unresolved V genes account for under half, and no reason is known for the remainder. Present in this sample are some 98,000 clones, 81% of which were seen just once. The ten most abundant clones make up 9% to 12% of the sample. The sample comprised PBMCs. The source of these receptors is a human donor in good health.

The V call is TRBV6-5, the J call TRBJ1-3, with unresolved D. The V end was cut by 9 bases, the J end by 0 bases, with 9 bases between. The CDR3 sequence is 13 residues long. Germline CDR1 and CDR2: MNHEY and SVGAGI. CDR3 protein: CASRTISGNTIYF. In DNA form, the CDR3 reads TGTGCCAGTCGAACTATCTCTGGAAACACCATATATTTT.

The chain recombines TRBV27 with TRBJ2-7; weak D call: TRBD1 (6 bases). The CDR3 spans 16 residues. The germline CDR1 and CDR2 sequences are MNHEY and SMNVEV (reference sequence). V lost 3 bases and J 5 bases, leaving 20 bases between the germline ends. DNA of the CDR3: TGTGCCAGCAGTTTTGTCCCCGGGGCAGGGGTTAACGAGCAGTACTTC. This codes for CASSFVPGAGVNEQYF.

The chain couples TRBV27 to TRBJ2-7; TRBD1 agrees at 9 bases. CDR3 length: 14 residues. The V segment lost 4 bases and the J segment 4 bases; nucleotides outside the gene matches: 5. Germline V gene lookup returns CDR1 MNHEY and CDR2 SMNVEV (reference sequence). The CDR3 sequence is CASSSGTGRYEQYF. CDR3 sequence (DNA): TGTGCCAGCAGTTCCGGGACAGGGAGGTACGAGCAGTACTTC.

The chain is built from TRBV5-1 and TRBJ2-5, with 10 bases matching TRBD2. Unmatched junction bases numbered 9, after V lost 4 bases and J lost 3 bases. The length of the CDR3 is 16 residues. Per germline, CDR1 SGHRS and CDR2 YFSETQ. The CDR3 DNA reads TGCGCCAGCAGCCGGTCCGGGACTAGCGACAAAGAGACCCAGTACTTC. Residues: CASSRSGTSDKETQYF.

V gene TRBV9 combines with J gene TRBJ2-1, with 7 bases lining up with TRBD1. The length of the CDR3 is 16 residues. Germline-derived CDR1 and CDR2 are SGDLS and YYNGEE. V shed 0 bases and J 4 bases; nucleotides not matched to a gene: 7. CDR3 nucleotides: TGTGCCAGCAGCGTAGGGGGACAGAAGGGGTACAATGAGCAGTTCTTC. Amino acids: CASSVGGQKGYNEQFF.

The CDR3 DNA is TGTGCCAGCAGCGGCCCCGGGACAGGGGAAACCGGGGAGCTGTTTTTT. It translates to CASSGPGTGETGELFF. The rearrangement uses TRBV9 and TRBJ2-2; 10 bases are shared with TRBD1. The germline CDR1 and CDR2 sequences are SGDLS and YYNGEE. V shed 3 bases and J 5 bases; nucleotides not matched to a gene: 7. This CDR3 has 16 amino acids.